A single sample is the source of the 4 T cell receptor beta chains below, sequenced in a study of cytomegalovirus exposure and HLA in healthy donors. PCR primers comprised 60 Vbeta and 13 Jbeta primers. This table comes from immunoSEQ multiplex PCR, and its TCRdb copy is limited to in-frame clones, with some not included. The table lists hundreds of thousands of clones, approximately 79% of them singletons. Input material: PBMCs. These receptors came from a male donor in good health and CMV-seronegative.

This sequence joins TRBV10-3 and TRBJ2-5; the D gene is possibly TRBD1 (5 bases). V gave up 0 bases and J gave up 6 bases, with 11 bases separating them. The CDR3 runs to 14 residues. The germline gives CDR1 ENHRY, CDR2 SYGVKD. CDR3 in amino acids: CAISESGAAKTQYF. In nucleotides, the CDR3 is TGTGCCATCAGTGAGTCAGGGGCCGCTAAGACCCAGTACTTC.

Here the CDR3 DNA reads TGTGCCAGCAGCGGGGCAGGAATCTACGAGCAGTACTTC. Encoded protein: CASSGAGIYEQYF. The chain has TRBV5-6 and TRBJ2-5; tentative D call: TRBD1 (5 bases). The tail of the sequence fits TRBJ2-7 better, so the J call may be wrong. Looked up from germline, CDR1 is SGHDT and CDR2 is YYEEEE. The CDR3 sequence is 13 residues long.

The chain carries TRBV7-2 and TRBJ1-2; D perhaps matches TRBD1 (5 bases). V was cut by 5 bases and J by 8 bases, with 12 bases left in between. The CDR3 covers 12 residues. Germline V gene data show CDR1 as SGHTA and CDR2 as FQGNSA. The CDR3 DNA is TGTGCCAGCAGCCCGACAGTGGGGGGCTACACCTTC. Encoded protein: CASSPTVGGYTF.

The V call is TRBV7-8, the J call TRBJ1-5, with TRBD1 matching over 10 bases. With 4 bases clipped from V and 2 bases from J, the junction kept 2 bases outside the gene matches. This CDR3 comprises 15 residues. The germline V gene has CDR1 SGHVS and CDR2 FQNEAQ. The CDR3 is CASSSGQGGNQPQHF. In nucleotides, the CDR3 is TGTGCCAGCAGCTCAGGACAGGGGGGCAATCAGCCCCAGCATTTT.